What follows are 20 T cell receptor beta chains derived from one specimen sequenced in a study of identical twins. TCRdb re-derived calls from the 5' RACE reads in MiXCR, one entry per CDR3 protein. Here the sample spans hundreds of thousands of distinct CDR3 sequences, about a fifth being singletons. This sample also belongs to another study, concerning yellow fever vaccine responses in identical twins.

The sample was CD4+ T cells sorted from blood. These receptors were collected from a woman aged 18 to 35 in good health.

This clonotype was counted a few times. The chain combines TRBV12-3 or TRBV12-4 with TRBJ1-2; D not resolved. Trimming removed 0 bases from V and 2 bases from J, with 10 bases in between. CDR3 length: 15 residues. The DNA of the CDR3 is TGTGCCAGCAGTTTAGCGGGCCCACGAAACTATGGCTACACCTTC. This sequence encodes CASSLAGPRNYGYTF.

This clonotype was counted a few times. The chain recombines TRBV20-1 with TRBJ2-5; a possible D gene is TRBD2 (6 bases). The V gene's germline CDR1 is DFQATT and CDR2 SNEGSKA (reference sequence). This CDR3 is built from 14 residues. Deletions cut 3 bases from V and 2 bases from J, with 13 bases between. This CDR3 reads CSASGEDFQETQYF. The CDR3 coding sequence is TGCAGTGCTAGCGGGGAGGACTTTCAAGAGACCCAGTACTTC.

This clonotype was counted only a few times. The chain carries TRBV24-1 and TRBJ2-5; no firm D call. V lost 4 bases and J lost 5, with 13 bases in between. Germline lookup yields CDR1 KGHDR and CDR2 SFDVKD. The CDR3 spans 14 residues. The CDR3 DNA reads TGTGCCACCAGTGAACCGGGCCGGGTTGAGACCCAGTACTTC. Amino acids: CATSEPGRVETQYF.

Only a few counts were recorded for this clonotype. The chain has TRBV2 and TRBJ2-7, with D possibly being TRBD1 or TRBD2 (5 bases each). The V gene's germline CDR1 is SNHLY and CDR2 FYNNEI. The CDR3 has 13 residues. The V end lost 8 bases, the J end lost 5 bases, and 16 bases lay between the germline ends. The CDR3 loop is CASEYQGGHEQYV. CDR3 nucleotide sequence: TGTGCCAGCGAATACCAGGGCGGGCACGAGCAGTACGTC.

Only a few counts were recorded for this clonotype. The chain employs TRBV20-1 and TRBJ2-7; D assignment may be TRBD1 or TRBD2 (5 bases each). The CDR3 length is 12 residues. Germline assignment: CDR1 DFQATT and CDR2 SNEGSKA (reference sequence). V was pared by 6 bases and J by 4 bases, with 13 bases between. The chain's CDR3 is CSALAGGYEQYF. The CDR3 DNA follows: TGCAGTGCCCTAGCTGGGGGTTACGAGCAGTACTTC.

The chain couples TRBV12-3 or TRBV12-4 to TRBJ2-1; 8 bases match TRBD1. The V gene end was trimmed by 5 bases and the J gene end by 4 bases; junction bases not matched to a gene: 7. The CDR3 has 15 amino acids. CDR3 loop: CASSPDRGLYNEQFF. The DNA of the CDR3 is TGTGCCAGCAGTCCTGACAGGGGACTTTACAATGAGCAGTTCTTC.

This clonotype has only a few counts. This chain joins TRBV3-1 and TRBJ2-6; no clear D. CDR1 and CDR2 (germline): LGHDT, YNNKEL (reference sequence). The V end lost 1 base, the J end lost 3 bases, and 16 bases lay between the germline ends. There are 18 residues in the CDR3. Here the CDR3 DNA reads TGTGCCAGCAGCCAAGGACACACTTTTGCATTTGGGGCCAACGTCCTGACTTTC. This sequence encodes CASSQGHTFAFGANVLTF.

This rearrangement joins TRBV10-3 to TRBJ2-1; 8 bases map to TRBD2. Germline loops: CDR1 ENHRY, CDR2 SYGVKD. The V and J ends lost 7 bases and 8 bases, in that order; junction bases with no gene match: 10. The CDR3 has 14 amino acids. The CDR3 here is CAITERELIDEQFF. CDR3 bases: TGTGCCATCACAGAGCGGGAGTTAATCGATGAGCAGTTCTTC.

The DNA of the CDR3 is TGCAGTGCTAGTGCGGGACCATTTAATCAGCCCCAGCATTTT. As protein: CSASAGPFNQPQHF. The chain joins TRBV20-1 to TRBJ1-5, with D perhaps TRBD1 (5 bases). The CDR3 totals 14 residues. Deletions cut 3 bases from V and 4 bases from J, with 13 bases between. Looked up from germline, CDR1 is DFQATT and CDR2 is SNEGSKA (reference sequence).

This clonotype was detected only a few times. In DNA form, the CDR3 reads TGCGCCAGCAGCCCCGGACTCGGAAAAGAGACCCAGTACTTC. It encodes CASSPGLGKETQYF. This chain connects TRBV5-1 to TRBJ2-5; tentative D call: TRBD2 (5 bases). Germline V CDR1 and CDR2: SGHRS, YFSETQ. This CDR3 spans 14 amino acids. Trimming removed 4 bases from V and 3 bases from J, with 13 bases in between.

This clonotype has a handful of counts. The J gene is TRBJ1-2, the V gene TRBV12-3 or TRBV12-4; unclear D gene. The CDR3 runs to 13 residues. With 4 bases removed from V and 5 bases from J, the gap between germline ends came to 11 bases. The chain's CDR3 is CASSSPNQYGYTF. In nucleotides, the CDR3 is TGTGCCAGCAGTTCACCGAACCAATATGGCTACACCTTC.

The CDR3 DNA sequence: TGTGCCACCAGCCTGGGCACTTCGGTATACGGCATGAATGAGCAGTTCTTC. It is translated as CATSLGTSVYGMNEQFF. The rearrangement joins TRBV15 to TRBJ2-1; D call uncertain. The CDR3 spans 17 residues. V lost 5 bases to trimming and J lost 7 bases, with 24 bases between them. Germline assignment: CDR1 LNHNV and CDR2 YYDKDF (reference sequence).

This chain uses TRBV4-1 with TRBJ2-3, with D hard to call. The V and J ends lost 0 bases and 5 bases respectively, with 18 bases between them. Per germline, CDR1 MGHRA and CDR2 YSYEKL. The CDR3 length is 17 residues. This chain's CDR3 is CASSQDTHTGRIDTQYF. The CDR3 nucleotides read TGCGCCAGCAGCCAAGACACGCACACGGGTAGGATAGATACGCAGTATTTT.

This chain connects TRBV4-2 to TRBJ2-1, with 16 bases that match TRBD2. CDR3 length: 19 residues. Germline V gene lookup returns CDR1 LGHNA and CDR2 YNFKEQ. Losses at the gene ends were 5 bases for V and 0 bases for J; bases not matched to a gene: 7. CDR3 DNA sequence: TGTGCCAGCAGCACAACGGGACTAGCGGGGGGGAGCTCCTACAATGAGCAGTTCTTC. Its translation is CASSTTGLAGGSSYNEQFF.

This clonotype appeared once. The rearrangement links TRBV5-1 to TRBJ2-5; TRBD2 is a possible D gene (6 bases). Trimming shortened V by 2 bases and J by 9 bases, and 17 bases separated the two germline ends. The CDR3 length is 14 residues. Germline lookup yields CDR1 SGHRS and CDR2 YFSETQ. The CDR3 region is CASSFQEGKRSQYF. The CDR3, as DNA: TGCGCCAGCAGCTTTCAGGAGGGGAAGCGGTCCCAGTACTTC.

This clonotype has more than one count but fewer than ten. The chain links TRBV27 to TRBJ2-1; 9 positions agree with TRBD2. The germline CDR1 and CDR2 sequences are MNHEY and SMNVEV (reference sequence). V was clipped by 9 bases and J by 7 bases; unmatched bases: 10. CDR3 length: 14 amino acids. The DNA for the CDR3 is TGTGCCAGTAGACCCGGACTAGCGTGGAATGAGCAGTTCTTC. Translated, it gives CASRPGLAWNEQFF.

V gene TRBV21-1 combines with J gene TRBJ2-7; whether TRBD1, the table's D call, matches the DNA was not checked. TRBV21-1 is given as a pseudogene. The CDR3 loop spans 14 amino acids. CDR3 loop: CASSRTGRLYEQYV. The CDR3 DNA is TGTGCCAGCAGTCGGACAGGGCGATTATACGAGCAGTACGTC.

This clonotype was counted at least ten times. The rearrangement links TRBV5-1 to TRBJ2-1; D gene ambiguous. Between the trimmed V and J ends, which lost 0 bases and 7 bases, there was a span of 17 bases. CDR3 length equals 16 residues. Germline V lookup: CDR1 SGHRS, CDR2 YFSETQ. CDR3 loop: CASSLAVTDPWNEQFF. DNA for the CDR3: TGCGCCAGCAGCTTGGCCGTCACCGACCCATGGAATGAGCAGTTCTTC.

V gene TRBV4-1 combines with J gene TRBJ2-2; 11 bases match TRBD1. J gave up 6 bases and V 2 bases, and 5 bases lay outside the gene matches. The CDR3 loop spans 16 amino acids. CDR1 and CDR2 from the germline V gene are MGHRA and YSYEKL. The CDR3 DNA sequence: TGCGCCAGCAGCCAAACCGGGACAGGGGGTGCCGGGGAGCTGTTTTTT. Protein sequence: CASSQTGTGGAGELFF.

The sample holds many counts of this clonotype. The V call is TRBV5-1, the J call TRBJ1-4, with a weak D call TRBD1 (5 bases). The CDR3 loop spans 14 amino acids. Germline V gene sequence: CDR1 SGHRS, CDR2 YFSETQ. Between the trimmed V and J ends, which lost 4 bases and 3 bases, there was a span of 10 bases. The CDR3 protein is CASSPGTSNEKLFF. CDR3 sequence (DNA): TGCGCCAGCAGCCCCGGGACCTCTAATGAAAAACTGTTTTTT.